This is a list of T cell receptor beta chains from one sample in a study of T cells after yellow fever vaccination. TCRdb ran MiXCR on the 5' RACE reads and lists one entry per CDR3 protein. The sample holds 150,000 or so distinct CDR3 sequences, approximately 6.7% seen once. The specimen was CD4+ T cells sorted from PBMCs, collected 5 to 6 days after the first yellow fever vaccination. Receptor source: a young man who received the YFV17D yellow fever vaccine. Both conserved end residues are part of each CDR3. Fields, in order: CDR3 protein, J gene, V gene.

CDR3: CSAGDSLNTEAFF
J: TRBJ1-1
V: TRBV20-1

CDR3: CASSALGAQYF
J: TRBJ2-3
V: TRBV7-9

CDR3: CASRPRGGPGTDTQYF
J: TRBJ2-3
V: TRBV28

CDR3: CASSLEGASQPQHF
J: TRBJ1-5
V: TRBV12-3/TRBV12-4

CDR3: CASRVTAGTDTQYF
J: TRBJ2-3
V: TRBV21-1

CDR3: CAPEYGYTF
J: TRBJ1-2
V: TRBV2

CDR3: CASSLSSGGPEAFF
J: TRBJ1-1
V: TRBV12-3/TRBV12-4

CDR3: CASSAGGGGGEQYF
J: TRBJ2-7
V: TRBV5-5

CDR3: CASTQGYGYTF
J: TRBJ1-2
V: TRBV28

CDR3: CASQGGKGWIANYGYTF
J: TRBJ1-2
V: TRBV11-2

CDR3: CSGTLMTDTSRGDIQYF
J: TRBJ2-4
V: TRBV20-1

CDR3: CATSRVDRAQPQHF
J: TRBJ1-5
V: TRBV15

CDR3: CASSLPYQPQHF
J: TRBJ1-5
V: TRBV12-3/TRBV12-4

CDR3: CASSEYDKGNTEAFF
J: TRBJ1-1
V: TRBV25-1

CDR3: CASSQETGQNTGELFF
J: TRBJ2-2
V: TRBV4-3

CDR3: CASRPGDSGANVLTF
J: TRBJ2-6
V: TRBV19

CDR3: CASSPRGHNQPQHF
J: TRBJ1-5
V: TRBV7-2

CDR3: CASSLRSGVSYGYTF
J: TRBJ1-2
V: TRBV5-6

CDR3: CASSSRVGDPNEQFF
J: TRBJ2-1
V: TRBV18

CDR3: CASSTIRAGGELFF
J: TRBJ2-2
V: TRBV7-9

CDR3: CASGSTASSGNTIYF
J: TRBJ1-3
V: TRBV6-2/TRBV6-3

CDR3: CASSQGTSVRNEQFF
J: TRBJ2-1
V: TRBV3-1

CDR3: CAIRGLFNSPLHF
J: TRBJ1-6
V: TRBV10-3

CDR3: CASSYGPGPQHF
J: TRBJ1-5
V: TRBV6-6

CDR3: CASSPPSREETQYF
J: TRBJ2-5
V: TRBV18

CDR3: CSASPAGTGYYEQYF
J: TRBJ2-7
V: TRBV20-1

CDR3: CASSSVGGRRETQYF
J: TRBJ2-5
V: TRBV5-1

CDR3: CASSLTEGAYYGYTF
J: TRBJ1-2
V: TRBV5-1

CDR3: CASSTPASYEQFF
J: TRBJ2-1
V: TRBV28